Included here is one T cell receptor (beta chain) sequence, with context. What it recognizes is unknown. The sample comes from a study of T cells in Graves' hyperthyroidism and ophthalmopathy. General study findings and limits: Blood shared most expanded thyroid clonotypes above 0.001. Ophthalmopathy, which appeared later, was predicted by the model a median around 6.5 months before onset.

TCR beta CDR3 regions were amplified from RNA transcripts. During a first-round RT-PCR of the TCR CDR3, the HTBI primer set was used. TCRdb re-derived calls from the multiplex PCR reads in MiXCR, one entry per CDR3 protein. The data show 490,000 or so distinct CDR3 sequences, about 46% seen once. Uncontrolled infection, other autoimmune disease, pregnancy or lactation barred patients from enrollment. Each diagnosis was grounded in clinical symptoms, serum thyroxine and TRAb, thyroid ultrasound, and orbital computed tomography. This TCR was sampled from an adult woman with Graves' disease, either hyperthyroidism or ophthalmopathy (not recorded which). Sequencing was performed on peripheral blood or thyroid tissue (not recorded which).

The CDR3 DNA follows: TGTGCCAGCAGCGGTGGCTACACCTTC. It is translated as CASSGGYTF. J is TRBJ1-2 and V is TRBV2; no clear D. CDR3 size: 9 residues. V lost 6 bases, J lost 7 bases, and 3 bases lay in between. Germline V gene data show CDR1 as SNHLY and CDR2 as FYNNEI.